In its sample, the clone carrying this TCR beta chain was seen a few times. Its antigen remains unidentified. The V end lost 5 bases, the J end lost 9 bases, and 11 bases lay between the germline ends. The CDR3 covers 12 residues. CDR1 is SGHNT and CDR2 is YENEEA in the germline V gene. This specimen belongs to a study of blood T cells in healthy people across ages. Whole-study context: Capture by template switching was about one barcoded beta molecule per two T cells. Study outcomes and limitations: Unsorted PBMCs prevented conclusive naive versus antigen-experienced comparison.

Combining a sample-barcoded 5' primer with a J-beta primer mix, a second PCR ran for about 6 to 12 cycles. TCRdb re-derived calls from the 5' RACE reads in MiXCR, one entry per CDR3 protein. Among some 1 million distinct CDR3 sequences listed, under 45% were seen once. Total RNA extracted from each sample amounted to at least 5.5 micrograms. The clonotype originates from an older woman in good health. This rearrangement joins TRBV11-3 to TRBJ2-1; D not resolved. Sequenced: blood. Here the CDR3 DNA reads TGTGCCAGCAGCCACTCTAGTGGTGAGCAGTTCTTC. This sequence encodes CASSHSSGEQFF.